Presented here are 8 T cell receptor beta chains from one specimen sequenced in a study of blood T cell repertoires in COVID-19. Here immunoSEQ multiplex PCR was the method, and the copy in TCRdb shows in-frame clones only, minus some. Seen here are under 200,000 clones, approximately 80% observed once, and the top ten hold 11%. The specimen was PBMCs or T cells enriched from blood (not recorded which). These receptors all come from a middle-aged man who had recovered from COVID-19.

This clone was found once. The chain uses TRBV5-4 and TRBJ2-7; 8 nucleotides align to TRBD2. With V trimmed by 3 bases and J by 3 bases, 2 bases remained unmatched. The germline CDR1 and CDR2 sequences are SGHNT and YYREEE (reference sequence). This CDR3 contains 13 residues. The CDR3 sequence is CASSSAGGYEQYF. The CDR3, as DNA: TGTGCCAGCAGCTCCGCGGGGGGCTACGAGCAGTACTTC.

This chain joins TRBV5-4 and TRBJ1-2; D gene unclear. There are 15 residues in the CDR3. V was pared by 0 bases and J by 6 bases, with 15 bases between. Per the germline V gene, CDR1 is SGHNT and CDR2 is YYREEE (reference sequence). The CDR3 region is CASSLAFETRHGYTF. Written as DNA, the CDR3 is TGTGCCAGCAGCTTGGCCTTTGAGACACGTCATGGCTACACCTTC.

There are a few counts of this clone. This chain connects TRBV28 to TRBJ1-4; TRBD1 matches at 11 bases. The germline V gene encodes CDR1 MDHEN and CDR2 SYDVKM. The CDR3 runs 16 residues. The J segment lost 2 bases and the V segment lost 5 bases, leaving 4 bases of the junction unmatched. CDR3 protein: CASSHGQGATNEKLFF. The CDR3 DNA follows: TGTGCCAGCAGTCACGGACAGGGGGCGACTAATGAAAAACTGTTTTTT.

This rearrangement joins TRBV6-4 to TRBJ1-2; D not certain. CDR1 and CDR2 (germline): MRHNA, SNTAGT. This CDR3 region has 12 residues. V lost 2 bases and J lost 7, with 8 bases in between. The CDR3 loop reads CASSDRESGYTF. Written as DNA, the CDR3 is TGTGCCAGCAGTGACCGAGAAAGTGGCTACACCTTC.

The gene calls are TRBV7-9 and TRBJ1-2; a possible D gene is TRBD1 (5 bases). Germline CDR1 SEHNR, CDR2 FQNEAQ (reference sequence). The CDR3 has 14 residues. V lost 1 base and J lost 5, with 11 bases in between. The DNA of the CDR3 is TGTGCCAGCAGCTTAGACCGACAGTTATATGGCTACACCTTC. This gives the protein CASSLDRQLYGYTF.

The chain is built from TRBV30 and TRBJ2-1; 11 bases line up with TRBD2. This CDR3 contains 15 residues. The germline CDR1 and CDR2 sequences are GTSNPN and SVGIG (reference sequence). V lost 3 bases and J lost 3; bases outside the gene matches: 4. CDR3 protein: CAWSLAGGLYNEQFF. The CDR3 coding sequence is TGTGCCTGGAGCCTAGCGGGGGGCCTCTACAATGAGCAGTTCTTC.

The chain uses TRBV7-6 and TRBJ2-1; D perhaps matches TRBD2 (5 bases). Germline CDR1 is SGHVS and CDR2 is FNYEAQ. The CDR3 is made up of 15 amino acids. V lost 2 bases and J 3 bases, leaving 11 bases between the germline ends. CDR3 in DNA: TGTGCCAGCAGCTTATCGTCCGGGATCTACAATGAGCAGTTCTTC. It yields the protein CASSLSSGIYNEQFF.

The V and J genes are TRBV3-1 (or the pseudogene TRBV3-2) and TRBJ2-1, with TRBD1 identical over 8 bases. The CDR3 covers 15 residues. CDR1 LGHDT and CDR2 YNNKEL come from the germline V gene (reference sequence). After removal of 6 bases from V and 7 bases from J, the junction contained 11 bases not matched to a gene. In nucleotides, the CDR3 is TGTGCCAGCAGTAACGGACAGGGAACGAGAAATGAGCAGTTCTTC. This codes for CASSNGQGTRNEQFF.